This is a list of T cell receptor beta chains from one sample in a study of T cells in Graves' hyperthyroidism and ophthalmopathy. One entry per CDR3 protein, called by TCRdb with MiXCR from the multiplex PCR reads. The sample contains around 760,000 distinct CDR3 sequences, around a third of which appear only once. Source material: blood. Receptors originate from a woman between 40 and 55 years old with Graves' hyperthyroidism. Each CDR3 is given with its conserved first and last residue. Fields, in order: clone size, V gene, J gene, D gene, CDR3 DNA, CDR3 protein. A D gene is named only where the DNA matches it firmly. Clone size is shown for a subset of rows, as once, few, many or a class of expanded clone.

-	TRBV4-1	TRBJ2-2	TRBD2	TGTGCCAGCAGCCAAGTGCGGGAGGGCCGCACCGGGGAGCTGTTTTTT	CASSQVREGRTGELFF
few	TRBV4-1	TRBJ1-5	-	TGCGCCAGCAGCCAAGCGGGCGGGGGAGGCAATCAGCCCCAGCATTTT	CASSQAGGGGNQPQHF
many	TRBV20-1	TRBJ1-1	TRBD1	TGCAGTGCTAGAGAGCAAGGGGGCATGAACACTGAAGCTTTCTTT	CSAREQGGMNTEAFF
-	TRBV2	TRBJ2-1	-	TGTGCCAGCAGGAAGGGGCCAAATCGGGGCTACAATGAGCAGTTCTTC	CASRKGPNRGYNEQFF
once	TRBV27	TRBJ2-7	TRBD1	TGTGCCAGCAGCACGACAGGGTCTGGAGAGCAGTACTTC	CASSTTGSGEQYF
-	TRBV7-2	TRBJ2-5	-	TGTGCCAGCAGCACCAAGGAGACCCAGTACTTC	CASSTKETQYF
-	TRBV11-3	TRBJ1-1	-	TGTGCCTCAGCGGTGGGGTGGGCTGAAGCTTTCTTT	CASAVGWAEAFF
many	TRBV7-2	TRBJ1-6	-	TGTGCCAGCAGCCCCCGGCGGTATAATTCACCCCTCCACTTT	CASSPRRYNSPLHF
-	TRBV19	TRBJ1-2	-	TGTGCCAATAGTCACACCGGGCGGGGTATAGTCGATGGCTACACCTTC	CANSHTGRGIVDGYTF
many	TRBV7-2	TRBJ1-4	-	TGTGCCAGCAGCTTAGCGCAAGTGGGAGGTGAAAAACTGTTTTTT	CASSLAQVGGEKLFF
-	TRBV6-5	TRBJ1-3	-	TGTGCCAGCAGTTACGGGAGCTGGGGGTCCTCTGGAAACACCATATATTTT	CASSYGSWGSSGNTIYF
-	TRBV7-9	TRBJ2-7	-	TGTGCCAGCAGCTACAACCCGGAGGCTGGGAGCTCCTACGAGCAGTACTTC	CASSYNPEAGSSYEQYF
few	TRBV19	TRBJ2-7	TRBD1	TGTGCCAGTAGTCCCGAACAGGGGGCTGGGAAGTACTTC	CASSPEQGAGKYF
-	TRBV14	TRBJ1-1	-	TGTGCCAGCAGCCAAGATTGGGGAGTCACTGAAGCTTTCTTT	CASSQDWGVTEAFF
many	TRBV7-9	TRBJ1-1	-	TGTGCCGGCGAGGACAGTGACATGAACACTGAAGCTTTCTTT	CAGEDSDMNTEAFF
few	TRBV20-1	TRBJ2-5	TRBD2	TGCAGTGCTAAGTCTGCGGGACTAGCGGGGAAAGAGACCCAGTACTTC	CSAKSAGLAGKETQYF
many	TRBV12-3/TRBV12-4	TRBJ1-2	-	TGTGCCAGCAGTCTTACAGGGCGCTATGGCTACACCTTC	CASSLTGRYGYTF
many	TRBV7-9	TRBJ1-2	TRBD1	TGTGCCAGCAGCTTAGCGCGGCCAGAGACAGGGGAAGGCTACACCTTC	CASSLARPETGEGYTF